What follows are 27 T cell receptor beta chains derived from one specimen sequenced in a study of T-cell memory formation after mild COVID-19. TCRdb passed the 5' RACE reads through MiXCR, listing each CDR3 protein once. This sample carries fewer than 500,000 distinct CDR3 sequences, roughly 23% of them seen once, and the ten largest clones take around 12%. Sequencing was performed on PBMCs or a T cell subset sorted from them (not recorded which). These receptors came from an adult woman who had mild COVID-19 (a few samples of this study predate the infection). Cell type and time point are not known.

The J gene is TRBJ2-5, the V gene TRBV24-1; TRBD2 matches 7 bases. The J segment lost 1 base and the V segment lost 2 bases, leaving 3 bases of the junction unmatched. The germline gives CDR1 KGHDR, CDR2 SFDVKD. This CDR3 is 15 amino acids long. The CDR3 is CATSDSGGIQETQYF. CDR3 DNA: TGTGCCACCAGTGATTCGGGGGGAATCCAAGAGACCCAGTACTTC.

This clonotype was counted between two and nine times. CDR3 amino acids: CASRGAAQFF. DNA of the CDR3: TGTGCCAGCCGGGGGGCGGCGCAGTTCTTC. The chain has TRBV6-2 or TRBV6-3 and TRBJ2-1; D may be TRBD2 (7 bases). Trimming took off 8 bases at V and 12 bases at J, with 11 bases between the two ends. This CDR3 region has 10 residues. CDR1 and CDR2 (germline): MNHEY, SVGEGT.

The gene calls are TRBV20-1 and TRBJ1-2, with D possibly being TRBD1 (6 bases). The ends were cut back, 6 bases at V and 2 bases at J, with 13 bases in the middle. Germline lookup yields CDR1 DFQATT and CDR2 SNEGSKA (reference sequence). The CDR3 contains 13 residues. CDR3 sequence (DNA): TGCAGTGCAAGGGACATCCCGAACTATGGCTACACCTTC. Its translation is CSARDIPNYGYTF.

The chain has TRBV6-2 or TRBV6-3 and TRBJ2-7; D gene ambiguous. Germline lookup yields CDR1 MNHEY and CDR2 SVGEGT. V was trimmed by 5 bases and J by 6 bases, leaving 11 bases between them. The CDR3 runs 12 residues. CDR3 amino acids: CASSGLDIEQYF. The CDR3 DNA reads TGTGCCAGCAGTGGGCTAGATATCGAGCAGTACTTC.

In this sample, this clonotype turned up a few times. The rearrangement joins TRBV3-1 to TRBJ2-1; D is undetermined. There are 14 residues in the CDR3. Germline V CDR1 and CDR2: LGHDT, YNNKEL (reference sequence). Trimming removed 0 bases at V and 6 bases at J, with 9 bases between. As DNA, the CDR3 is TGTGCCAGCAGCCAAGATTTGTCCCGCAATGAGCAGTTCTTC. Translating it yields CASSQDLSRNEQFF.

The CDR3 region has the DNA TGTGCCAGCAGCCCAAGGAAATGGGATCAGCCCCAGCATTTT. Translated: CASSPRKWDQPQHF. The gene calls are TRBV5-6 and TRBJ1-5; D unresolved. V was clipped by 4 bases and J by 5 bases, with 13 bases between them. Germline lookup yields CDR1 SGHDT and CDR2 YYEEEE. The CDR3 spans 14 residues. Full variable domain (remainder filled in from reference TRBV5-6 and TRBJ1-5): DAGVTQSPTHLIKTRGQQVTLRCSPKSGHDTVSWYQQALGQGPQFIFQYYEEEERQRGNFPDRFSGHQFPNYSSELNVNALLLGDSALYLCASSPRKWDQPQHFGDGTRLSIL.

This clonotype occurred a few times. The genes are TRBV3-1 and TRBJ2-1, with D perhaps TRBD2 (6 bases). V dropped 1 base and J dropped 1 base, with 8 bases sitting between them. Germline V lookup: CDR1 LGHDT, CDR2 YNNKEL (reference sequence). The CDR3 is 15 amino acids. The CDR3 DNA follows: TGTGCCAGCAGCCAAGCGGGAGTGTCCTACAATGAGCAGTTCTTC. Protein sequence: CASSQAGVSYNEQFF.

This clonotype has more than one count but fewer than ten. The gene calls are TRBV12-3 or TRBV12-4 and TRBJ2-1; D is uncertain. The CDR3 is 16 amino acids. Between the trimmed V and J ends, which lost 0 bases and 8 bases, there was a span of 17 bases. The CDR3 DNA follows: TGTGCCAGCAGTTTAGCGAGATGGGGTCACCTGGATGAGCAGTTCTTC. This translates into CASSLARWGHLDEQFF.

As DNA, the CDR3 is TGTGCCAGCGCCTCAAACGCCGGACAGGGGATCTACACTGAAGCTTTCTTT. It is translated as CASASNAGQGIYTEAFF. This chain connects TRBV7-9 to TRBJ1-1, with 9 bases matching TRBD1. The CDR3 consists of 17 residues. V lost 8 bases to trimming and J lost 3 bases; unmatched junction nucleotides: 16. Looked up from germline, CDR1 is SEHNR and CDR2 is FQNEAQ (reference sequence). Together with reference TRBV7-9 and TRBJ1-1, the CDR3 gives the full variable domain: DTGVSQNPRHKITKRGQNVTFRCDPISEHNRLYWYRQTLGQGPEFLTYFQNEAQLEKSRLLSDRFSAERPKGSFSTLEIQRTEQGDSAMYLCASASNAGQGIYTEAFFGQGTRLTVV.

This clonotype was seen more than once but under ten times. V usage is TRBV20-1 and J usage is TRBJ2-7; D call uncertain. The V and J ends lost 2 bases and 2 bases respectively, with 10 bases between them. This CDR3 is built from 13 residues. Germline CDR1 and CDR2: DFQATT and SNEGSKA (reference sequence). DNA for the CDR3: TGCAGTGCTAGACTGCCCGCAGCCTACGAGCAGTACTTC. It translates to CSARLPAAYEQYF.

This clonotype has a count of ten or more. This chain uses TRBV5-5 with TRBJ2-3, with D tentatively TRBD2 (6 bases). CDR1 and CDR2 (germline): SGHKS, YYEKEE (reference sequence). This CDR3 has 15 amino acids. With 3 bases removed from V and 2 bases from J, the gap between germline ends came to 13 bases. This CDR3 is CASSWDWLSTDTQYF. In nucleotides, the CDR3 is TGTGCCAGCAGCTGGGACTGGCTTTCCACAGATACGCAGTATTTT. The entire variable domain, with the rest obtained from reference TRBV5-5 and TRBJ2-3, is as follows: DAGVTQSPTHLIKTRGQQVTLRCSPISGHKSVSWYQQVLGQGPQFIFQYYEKEERGRGNFPDRFSARQFPNYSSELNVNALLLGDSALYLCASSWDWLSTDTQYFGPGTRLTVL.

The chain is built from TRBV9 and TRBJ1-6; D remains unclear. The CDR3 has 14 residues. V lost 5 bases, J lost 3 bases, and 9 bases lay in between. CDR1 and CDR2 from the germline V gene are SGDLS and YYNGEE. DNA for the CDR3: TGTGCCAGCAGAGAACAAATCTATAATTCACCCCTCCACTTT. This encodes CASREQIYNSPLHF.

J is TRBJ2-3 and V is TRBV5-1; unclear D gene. The germline V and J ends were trimmed by 2 bases and 6 bases, with 13 bases remaining between them. The CDR3 is 14 amino acids. CDR1 SGHRS and CDR2 YFSETQ come from the germline V gene. For the CDR3, the DNA is TGCGCCAGCAGCTTAGTTCTATCTGCCGATACGCAGTATTTT. Protein product: CASSLVLSADTQYF.

This clonotype was found a few times. This sequence joins TRBV15 and TRBJ2-4; D is uncertain. V lost 5 bases to trimming and J lost 0 bases, with 20 bases between them. The CDR3 length is 18 residues. Germline V gene sequence: CDR1 LNHNV, CDR2 YYDKDF (reference sequence). The DNA of the CDR3 is TGTGCCACCAGCGAAAACGACGGAAGAAGTGTAGCCAAAAACATTCAGTACTTC. This gives the protein CATSENDGRSVAKNIQYF.

V usage is TRBV12-3 or TRBV12-4 and J usage is TRBJ1-6, with 7 bases identical to TRBD1. The CDR3 has 14 residues. Trimming took 5 bases from V and 5 from J; bases not matched to a gene: 3. The CDR3 DNA is TGTGCCAGCAGTCCCGGGACAGATAATTCACCCCTCCACTTT. This sequence encodes CASSPGTDNSPLHF.

J is TRBJ2-7 and V is TRBV15, with D perhaps matching TRBD1 (6 bases). The V and J ends lost 5 bases and 9 bases respectively, with 17 bases between them. This CDR3 comprises 13 residues. Germline V lookup: CDR1 LNHNV, CDR2 YYDKDF (reference sequence). The CDR3 here is CATSADRQLGQYF. In DNA form, the CDR3 reads TGTGCCACCAGCGCCGACAGGCAACTTGGGCAGTACTTC.

This clonotype was detected a few times. The chain employs TRBV5-1 and TRBJ2-7; the D gene is possibly TRBD1 (6 bases). The CDR3 runs 12 residues. Between the trimmed V and J ends, which lost 4 bases and 6 bases, there was a span of 11 bases. Germline V gives CDR1 SGHRS, CDR2 YFSETQ. The CDR3 is CASSDTGTEQYF. The DNA of the CDR3 is TGCGCCAGCAGCGATACAGGGACCGAGCAGTACTTC.

V and J are TRBV30 and TRBJ2-6; tentative D call: TRBD2 (6 bases). The CDR3 has 15 amino acids. Germline V gene sequence: CDR1 GTSNPN, CDR2 SVGIG (reference sequence). Trimming cost V 2 bases and J 0 bases, with 8 bases left between them. In DNA, the CDR3 is TGTGCCTGGAGTCTCGGGGGCTCTGGGGCCAACGTCCTGACTTTC. This gives the protein CAWSLGGSGANVLTF.

This clonotype has just a few counts. V is TRBV5-1 and J is TRBJ2-5; D perhaps matches TRBD2 (6 bases). Trimming stripped 6 bases from V and 2 bases from J, with 17 bases between. The CDR3 is 15 residues long. The germline CDR1 and CDR2 sequences are SGHRS and YFSETQ. Written as DNA, the CDR3 is TGCGCCAGCACCCTGGGAGGTAGCGGACAAGAGACCCAGTACTTC. It specifies CASTLGGSGQETQYF.

The chain combines TRBV12-3 or TRBV12-4 with TRBJ2-1; TRBD2 aligns across 11 bases. This CDR3 contains 14 residues. V trimming: 8 bases; J trimming: 8 bases; junction bases outside the gene matches: 8. CDR3 sequence reads: CASGTSGSSHEQFF. CDR3 in DNA: TGTGCCAGCGGCACTAGCGGGAGTAGCCATGAGCAGTTCTTC.

The sample holds a few counts of this clonotype. V gene TRBV7-9 combines with J gene TRBJ2-7; tentatively, D is TRBD2 (6 bases). Trimming stripped 4 bases from V and 6 bases from J, with 13 bases between. This CDR3 is built from 13 residues. Germline V gene lookup returns CDR1 SEHNR and CDR2 FQNEAQ (reference sequence). For the CDR3, the DNA is TGTGCCAGCAGCTCAGCGGGTTCCGTCGAGCAGTACTTC. Its protein is CASSSAGSVEQYF.

This clonotype has a handful of counts. The chain uses TRBV18 and TRBJ1-1; the D is unclear. V lost 0 bases to trimming and J lost 2 bases, with 7 bases between them. This CDR3 is built from 14 residues. Germline CDR1 reads KGHSH; CDR2 reads LQKENI. The CDR3 loop is CASSPPPANTEAFF. CDR3 DNA sequence: TGTGCCAGCTCACCACCGCCTGCAAACACTGAAGCTTTCTTT.

In this sample, this clonotype turned up a few times. V gene TRBV2 combines with J gene TRBJ2-7, with 10 bases that match TRBD1. CDR3 length: 15 amino acids. Germline V gene sequence: CDR1 SNHLY, CDR2 FYNNEI. V was clipped by 7 bases and J by 4 bases; unmatched bases: 10. The CDR3 nucleotides read TGTGCCAGCACTACCGGGACAGGGGCCGATTACGAGCAGTACTTC. Protein product: CASTTGTGADYEQYF.

This clonotype was picked up a small number of times. This chain uses TRBV5-1 with TRBJ2-5; D possibly uses TRBD1 or TRBD2 (7 bases each). The V and J ends lost 5 bases and 2 bases respectively, with 22 bases between them. The CDR3 sequence is 17 residues long. CDR1 is SGHRS, CDR2 YFSETQ, per germline. The CDR3 DNA is TGCGCCAGCAGTCCGGGGGGCATCCGGGACAGACAAGAGACCCAGTACTTC. Translated, it gives CASSPGGIRDRQETQYF. The variable domain in full, completed from reference TRBV5-1 and TRBJ2-5, reads KAGVTQTPRYLIKTRGQQVTLSCSPISGHRSVSWYQQTPGQGLQFLFEYFSETQRNKGNFPGRFSGRQFSNSRSEMNVSTLELGDSALYLCASSPGGIRDRQETQYFGPGTRLLVL.

The CDR3: CATSDHGGGSTDTQYF. The CDR3 region has the DNA TGTGCCACCAGTGATCATGGGGGAGGAAGCACAGATACGCAGTATTTT. V usage is TRBV24-1 and J usage is TRBJ2-3; D perhaps matches TRBD2 (6 bases). The length of the CDR3 is 16 residues. Deletions cut 3 bases from V and 0 bases from J, with 12 bases between. Germline loops: CDR1 KGHDR, CDR2 SFDVKD.

This clonotype was picked up a small number of times. This sequence joins TRBV29-1 and TRBJ1-4; a weak D match, TRBD1 (6 bases). This CDR3 spans 14 amino acids. The V gene's germline CDR1 is SQVTM and CDR2 ANQGSEA. The germline V and J ends were trimmed by 2 bases and 4 bases, with 11 bases remaining between them. DNA for the CDR3: TGCAGCGTTGAACCCCGGGGGCTTAATGAAAAACTGTTTTTT. Residues: CSVEPRGLNEKLFF.

This clonotype was counted a few times. The chain couples TRBV5-1 to TRBJ2-1; 7 nucleotides align to TRBD2. The CDR3 is made up of 14 amino acids. Germline V gives CDR1 SGHRS, CDR2 YFSETQ. The J segment lost 3 bases and the V segment lost 3 bases, leaving 3 bases of the junction unmatched. CDR3 sequence: CASSSSGFYNEQFF. The CDR3 DNA sequence: TGCGCCAGCAGCTCTAGCGGTTTCTACAATGAGCAGTTCTTC. The full variable domain, with the rest looked up from reference TRBV5-1 and TRBJ2-1, is KAGVTQTPRYLIKTRGQQVTLSCSPISGHRSVSWYQQTPGQGLQFLFEYFSETQRNKGNFPGRFSGRQFSNSRSEMNVSTLELGDSALYLCASSSSGFYNEQFFGPGTRLTVL.